The clone carrying this T cell receptor beta chain occurred a few times. Trimming took off 5 bases at V and 3 bases at J, with 10 bases between the two ends. The CDR3 is made up of 12 amino acids. Germline-derived CDR1 and CDR2 are SQVTM and ANQGSEA. This entry comes from a study of blood T cell repertoires in COVID-19. Background on the study: Samples came from the United States, Italy and Spain, spanning acute and convalescent COVID-19. T cells, B-cell-depleted T cells, or PBMCs supplied cDNA or gDNA.

The repertoire was sequenced with immunoSEQ multiplex PCR; TCRdb's copy has only in-frame clones and lacks some. The repertoire holds 400,000 to 550,000 clones, about 90% seen once, with over 1.5% in the top ten. Enrolled through a virtual design, the participants were between about 18 and 89 years of age and came from approximately 25 US areas. Cohort assignment relied on participant-reported clinical history. The origin of this receptor is a woman under 30 with acute COVID-19. The sequenced sample consisted of PBMCs or T cells enriched from blood (not recorded which). This chain links TRBV29-1 with TRBJ1-2; no definite D call. This chain's CDR3 is CSVKGPYYGYTF. The CDR3 nucleotides read TGCAGCGTTAAAGGGCCTTACTATGGCTACACCTTC.